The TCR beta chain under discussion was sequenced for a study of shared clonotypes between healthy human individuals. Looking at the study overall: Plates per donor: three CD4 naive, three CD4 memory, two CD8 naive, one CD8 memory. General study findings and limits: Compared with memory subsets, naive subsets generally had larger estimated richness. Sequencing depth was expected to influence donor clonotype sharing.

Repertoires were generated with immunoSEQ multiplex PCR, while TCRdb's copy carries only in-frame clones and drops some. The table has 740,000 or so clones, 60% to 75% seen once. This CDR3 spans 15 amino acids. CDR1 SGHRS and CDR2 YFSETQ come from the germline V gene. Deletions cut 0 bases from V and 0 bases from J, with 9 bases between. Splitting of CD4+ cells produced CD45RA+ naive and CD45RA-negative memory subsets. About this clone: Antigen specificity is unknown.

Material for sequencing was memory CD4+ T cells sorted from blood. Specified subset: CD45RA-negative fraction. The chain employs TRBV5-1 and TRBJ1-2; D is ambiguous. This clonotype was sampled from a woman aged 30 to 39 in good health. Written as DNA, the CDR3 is TGCGCCAGCAGCTTGGCCGATAAAGCTAACTATGGCTACACCTTC. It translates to CASSLADKANYGYTF. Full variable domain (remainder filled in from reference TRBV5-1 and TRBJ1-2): KAGVTQTPRYLIKTRGQQVTLSCSPISGHRSVSWYQQTPGQGLQFLFEYFSETQRNKGNFPGRFSGRQFSNSRSEMNVSTLELGDSALYLCASSLADKANYGYTFGSGTRLTVV.